The clone carrying this T cell receptor (beta chain) was detected many times. Its specificity is unknown. TCRdb processed the reads anew with MiXCR; each CDR3 protein has one entry. Here the sample spans 490,000 or so distinct CDR3 sequences, approximately 11% being singletons. These data are taken from a study of T cell repertoires in cytomegalovirus infection. On the study more broadly: TCR beta signatures that were public indicated CMV infection and matching HLA type. Findings and caveats of the study: Totalled public TCR beta family frequency picked out people who carried CMV plus the relevant HLA. Within the response measured ex vivo, HLA-C-restricted CMV-specific TCR beta clonotypes were dominant.

The CDR3 covers 16 residues. Germline V lookup: CDR1 SGHAT, CDR2 FQNNGV. Between the trimmed V and J ends, which lost 0 bases and 3 bases, there was a span of 12 bases. The chain couples TRBV11-2 to TRBJ2-1; D may be TRBD2 (6 bases). The sample consisted of PBMCs. The receptor's source is a human donor in good health (CMV status not recorded). Some clones in this sample may be carry-over from other donors' samples. CDR3 coding DNA: TGTGCCAGCAGCTTAGACCGGGGGAGCCACTACAATGAGCAGTTCTTC. It is translated as CASSLDRGSHYNEQFF. Combining the CDR3 with reference TRBV11-2 and TRBJ2-1 gives the whole variable domain EAGVAQSPRYKIIEKRQSVAFWCNPISGHATLYWYQQILGQGPKLLIQFQNNGVVDDSQLPKDRFSAERLKGVDSTLKIQPAKLEDSAVYLCASSLDRGSHYNEQFFGPGTRLTVL.